This T cell receptor beta chain was observed in a study of cytomegalovirus exposure and HLA in healthy donors. About the study: Prior work identified under 130 million unique TCR beta sequences in about 179 million T cells.

This clone was picked up a small number of times. Its antigen is currently unknown. Notes on the study in general: When a later analysis compared HLA-associated TCR beta chains with equally common others, the HLA-associated chains turned out to be more clonally expanded and to have lower generation probabilities. The study had only CMV serostatus as immune exposure information.

The CDR3 has 17 amino acids. Germline V gene data show CDR1 as LNHDA and CDR2 as SQIVND (reference sequence). V dropped 6 bases and J dropped 0 bases, with 18 bases sitting between them. Researchers ran the PCR with 60 Vbeta and 13 Jbeta primers. Clones were sequenced by immunoSEQ multiplex PCR, and TCRdb holds only the in-frame ones, with some missing. The sample yields about 160,000 clones, around 80% seen once. The J gene is TRBJ2-1, the V gene TRBV19; maybe TRBD1 (6 bases). This TCR was recovered from a male donor in good health and CMV-seropositive. The sample was PBMCs. Written as DNA, the CDR3 is TGTGCCAGTAGCCCCAAGATGGGCAGGGGCTCCTACAATGAGCAGTTCTTC. It encodes CASSPKMGRGSYNEQFF.